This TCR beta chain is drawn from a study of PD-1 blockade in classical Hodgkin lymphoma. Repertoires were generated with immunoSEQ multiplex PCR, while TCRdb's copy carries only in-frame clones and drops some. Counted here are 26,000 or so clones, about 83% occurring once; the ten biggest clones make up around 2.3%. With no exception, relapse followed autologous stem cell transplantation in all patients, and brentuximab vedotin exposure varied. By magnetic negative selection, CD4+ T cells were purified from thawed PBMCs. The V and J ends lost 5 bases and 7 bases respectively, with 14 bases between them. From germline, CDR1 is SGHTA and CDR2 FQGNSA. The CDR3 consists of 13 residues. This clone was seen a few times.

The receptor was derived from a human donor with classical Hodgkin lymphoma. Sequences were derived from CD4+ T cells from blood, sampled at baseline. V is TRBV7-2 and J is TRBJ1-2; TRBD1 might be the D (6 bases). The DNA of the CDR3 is TGTGCCAGCAGCCTAGGACAGTATGGTGGCTACACCTTC. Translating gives CASSLGQYGGYTF.